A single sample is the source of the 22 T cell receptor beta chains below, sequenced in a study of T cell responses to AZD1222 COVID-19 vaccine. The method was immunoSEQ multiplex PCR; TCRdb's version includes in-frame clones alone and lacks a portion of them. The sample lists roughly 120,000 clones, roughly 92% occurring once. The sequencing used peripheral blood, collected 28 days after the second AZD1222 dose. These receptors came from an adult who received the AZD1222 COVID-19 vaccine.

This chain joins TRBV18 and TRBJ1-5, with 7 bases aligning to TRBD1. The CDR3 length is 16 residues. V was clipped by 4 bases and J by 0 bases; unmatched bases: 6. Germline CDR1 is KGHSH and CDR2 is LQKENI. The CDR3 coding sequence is TGTGCCAGCTCACGCCGGGGACAGTATAGCAATCAGCCCCAGCATTTT. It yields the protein CASSRRGQYSNQPQHF.

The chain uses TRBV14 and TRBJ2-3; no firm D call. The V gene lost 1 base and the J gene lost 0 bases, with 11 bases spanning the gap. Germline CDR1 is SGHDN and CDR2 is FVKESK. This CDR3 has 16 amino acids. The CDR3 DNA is TGTGCCAGCAGCCAAGTGGCGACATCTAGCACAGATACGCAGTATTTT. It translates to CASSQVATSSTDTQYF.

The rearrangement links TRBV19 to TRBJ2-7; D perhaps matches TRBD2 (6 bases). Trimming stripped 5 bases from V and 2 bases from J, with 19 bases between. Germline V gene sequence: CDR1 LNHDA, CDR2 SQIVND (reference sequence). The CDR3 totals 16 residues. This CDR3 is CASSPVGGSDAYEQYF. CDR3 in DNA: TGTGCCAGTAGTCCCGTCGGGGGTAGCGACGCCTACGAGCAGTACTTC.

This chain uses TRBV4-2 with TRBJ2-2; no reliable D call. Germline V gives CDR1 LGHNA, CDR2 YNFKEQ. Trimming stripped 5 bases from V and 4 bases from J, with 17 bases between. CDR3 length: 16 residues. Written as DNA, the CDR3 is TGTGCCAGCAGCTCTCGAGCTAGGTCGAGCACCGGGGAGCTGTTTTTT. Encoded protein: CASSSRARSSTGELFF.

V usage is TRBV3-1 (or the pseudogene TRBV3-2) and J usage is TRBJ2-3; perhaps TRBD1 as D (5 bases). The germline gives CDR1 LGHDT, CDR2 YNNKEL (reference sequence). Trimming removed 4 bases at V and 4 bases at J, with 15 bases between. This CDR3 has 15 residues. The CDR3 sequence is CASSLGFEGADTQYF. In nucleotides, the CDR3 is TGTGCCAGCAGCCTAGGGTTTGAAGGGGCAGATACGCAGTATTTT.

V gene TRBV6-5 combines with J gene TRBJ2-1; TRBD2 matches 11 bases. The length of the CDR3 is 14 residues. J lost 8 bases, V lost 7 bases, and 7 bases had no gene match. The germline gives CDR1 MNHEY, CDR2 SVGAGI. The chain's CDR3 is CASTPSGGTDEQFF. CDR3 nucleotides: TGTGCCAGCACCCCTAGCGGGGGGACCGATGAGCAGTTCTTC.

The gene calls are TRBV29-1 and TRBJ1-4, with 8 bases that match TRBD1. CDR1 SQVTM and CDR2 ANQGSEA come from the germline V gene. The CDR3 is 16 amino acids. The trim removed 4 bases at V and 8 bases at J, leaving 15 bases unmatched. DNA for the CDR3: TGCAGCGTTGGGGTCAGGGGGCCCACCCTGGGCGAAAAACTGTTTTTT. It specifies CSVGVRGPTLGEKLFF.

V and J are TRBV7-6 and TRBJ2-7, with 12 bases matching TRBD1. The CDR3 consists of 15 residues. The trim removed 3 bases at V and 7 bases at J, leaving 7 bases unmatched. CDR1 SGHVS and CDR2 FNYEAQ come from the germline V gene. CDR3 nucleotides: TGTGCCAGCAGCTTCCCGGGACAGGGGGCTCGGGAGCAGTACTTC. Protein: CASSFPGQGAREQYF. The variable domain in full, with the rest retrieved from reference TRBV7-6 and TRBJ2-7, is GAGVSQSPRYKVTKRGQDVALRCDPISGHVSLYWYRQALGQGPEFLTYFNYEAQQDKSGLPNDRFSAERPEGSISTLTIQRTEQRDSAMYRCASSFPGQGAREQYFGPGTRLTVT.

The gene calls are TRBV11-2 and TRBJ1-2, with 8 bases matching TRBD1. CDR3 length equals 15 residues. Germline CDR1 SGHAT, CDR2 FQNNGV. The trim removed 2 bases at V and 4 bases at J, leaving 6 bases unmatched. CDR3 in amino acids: CASSLRLTGVYGYTF. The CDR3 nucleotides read TGTGCCAGCAGCTTACGATTGACAGGGGTCTATGGCTACACCTTC.

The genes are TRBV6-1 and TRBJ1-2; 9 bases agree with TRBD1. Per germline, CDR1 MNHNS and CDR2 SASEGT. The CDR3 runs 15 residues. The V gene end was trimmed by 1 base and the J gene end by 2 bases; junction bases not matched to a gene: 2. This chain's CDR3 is CASSEEGTGNYGYTF. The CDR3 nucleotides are TGTGCCAGCAGTGAAGAGGGGACAGGGAACTATGGCTACACCTTC.

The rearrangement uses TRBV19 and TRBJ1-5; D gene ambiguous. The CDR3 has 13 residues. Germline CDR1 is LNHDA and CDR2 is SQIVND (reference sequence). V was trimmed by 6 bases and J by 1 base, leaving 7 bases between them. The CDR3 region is CASRPTSNQPQHF. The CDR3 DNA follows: TGTGCCAGTAGACCTACGAGCAATCAGCCCCAGCATTTT.

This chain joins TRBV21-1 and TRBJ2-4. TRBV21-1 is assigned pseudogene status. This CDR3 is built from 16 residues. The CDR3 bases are TGTGCCAGCAGCAAGCCCTCGGGCCTAGCCAAAAACATTCAGTACTTC. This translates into CASSKPSGLAKNIQYF.

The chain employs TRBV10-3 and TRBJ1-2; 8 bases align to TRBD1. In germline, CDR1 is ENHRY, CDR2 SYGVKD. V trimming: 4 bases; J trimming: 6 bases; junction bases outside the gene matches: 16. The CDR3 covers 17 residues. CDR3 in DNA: TGTGCCATCAGTGCCTCAGGGGGCGACTCATCAGTGAATGGCTACACCTTC. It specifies CAISASGGDSSVNGYTF.

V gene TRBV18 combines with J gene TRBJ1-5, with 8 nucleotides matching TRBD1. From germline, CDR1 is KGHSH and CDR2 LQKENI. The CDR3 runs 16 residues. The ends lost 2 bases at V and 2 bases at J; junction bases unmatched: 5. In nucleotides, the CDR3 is TGTGCCAGCTCACCAACCAGGGGGCATGGCAATCAGCCCCAGCATTTT. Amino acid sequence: CASSPTRGHGNQPQHF.

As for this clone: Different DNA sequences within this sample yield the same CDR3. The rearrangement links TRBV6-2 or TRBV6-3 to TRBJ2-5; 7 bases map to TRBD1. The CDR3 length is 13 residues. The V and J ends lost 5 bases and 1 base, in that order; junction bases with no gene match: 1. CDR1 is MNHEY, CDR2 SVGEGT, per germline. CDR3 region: CASSRDSQETQYF. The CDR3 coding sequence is TGTGCCAGCAGTAGGGACAGCCAAGAGACCCAGTACTTC.

DNA of the CDR3: TGTGCCAGTAGTATGTCTGACTTTGGCAGCGCCTACGAGCAGTACTTC. It yields the protein CASSMSDFGSAYEQYF. The chain links TRBV19 to TRBJ2-7; D is uncertain. This CDR3 comprises 16 residues. V was pared by 3 bases and J by 2 bases, with 17 bases between. CDR1 and CDR2 from the germline V gene are LNHDA and SQIVND (reference sequence).

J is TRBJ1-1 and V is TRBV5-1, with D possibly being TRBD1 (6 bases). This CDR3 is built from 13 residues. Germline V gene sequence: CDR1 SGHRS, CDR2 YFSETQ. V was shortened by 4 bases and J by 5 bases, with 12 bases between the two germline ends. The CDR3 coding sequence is TGCGCCAGCAGCCTCAGGGGAGGTACTGAAGCTTTCTTT. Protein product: CASSLRGGTEAFF.

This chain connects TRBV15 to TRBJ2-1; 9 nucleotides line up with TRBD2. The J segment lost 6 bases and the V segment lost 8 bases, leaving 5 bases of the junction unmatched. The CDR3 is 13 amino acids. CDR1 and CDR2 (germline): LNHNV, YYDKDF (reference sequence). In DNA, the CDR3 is TGTGCCACCGAGCGGGGGGAGGGCAATGAGCAGTTCTTC. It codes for CATERGEGNEQFF. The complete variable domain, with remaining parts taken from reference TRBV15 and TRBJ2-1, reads DAMVIQNPRYQVTQFGKPVTLSCSQTLNHNVMYWYQQKSSQAPKLLFHYYDKDFNNEADTPDNFQSRRPNTSFCFLDIRSPGLGDTAMYLCATERGEGNEQFFGPGTRLTVL.

DNA for the CDR3: TGTGCCAGCAAAAGGGGGCTTTCGAACACTGAAGCTTTCTTT. It encodes CASKRGLSNTEAFF. The chain joins TRBV2 to TRBJ1-1; 7 positions match TRBD1. This CDR3 is 14 amino acids long. Germline lookup yields CDR1 SNHLY and CDR2 FYNNEI. Trimming removed 7 bases from V and 1 base from J; junction bases left unmatched: 6.

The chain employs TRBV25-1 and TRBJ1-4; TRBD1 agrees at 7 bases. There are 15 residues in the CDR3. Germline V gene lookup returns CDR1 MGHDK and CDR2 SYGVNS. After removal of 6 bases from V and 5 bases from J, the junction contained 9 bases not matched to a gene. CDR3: CASRFRTGPNEKLFF. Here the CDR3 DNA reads TGTGCCAGCAGATTCCGGACAGGCCCGAATGAAAAACTGTTTTTT.

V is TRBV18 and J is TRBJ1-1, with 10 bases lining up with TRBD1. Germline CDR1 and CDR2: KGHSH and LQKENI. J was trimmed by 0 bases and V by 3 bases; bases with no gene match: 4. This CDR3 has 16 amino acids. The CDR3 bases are TGTGCCAGCTCACCGGACAGGGGGAGCATGAACACTGAAGCTTTCTTT. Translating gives CASSPDRGSMNTEAFF.

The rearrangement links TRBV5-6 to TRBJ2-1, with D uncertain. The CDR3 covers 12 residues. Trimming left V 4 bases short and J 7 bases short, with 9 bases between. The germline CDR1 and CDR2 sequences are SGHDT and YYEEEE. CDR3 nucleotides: TGTGCCAGCAGCACTCCTCGGAATGAGCAGTTCTTC. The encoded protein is CASSTPRNEQFF.